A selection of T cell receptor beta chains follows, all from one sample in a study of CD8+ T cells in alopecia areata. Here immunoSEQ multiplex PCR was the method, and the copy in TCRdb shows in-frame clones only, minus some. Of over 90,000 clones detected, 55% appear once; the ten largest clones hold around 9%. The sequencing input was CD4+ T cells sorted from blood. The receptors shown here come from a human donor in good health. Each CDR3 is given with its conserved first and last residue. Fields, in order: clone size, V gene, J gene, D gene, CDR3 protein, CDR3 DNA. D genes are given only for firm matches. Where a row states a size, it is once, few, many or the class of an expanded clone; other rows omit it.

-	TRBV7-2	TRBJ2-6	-	CASSLDSGVNANVLTF	TGTGCCAGCAGCTTAGATTCAGGGGTGAATGCCAACGTCCTGACTTTC
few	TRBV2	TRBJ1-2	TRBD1	CASSGEAGGNYGYTF	TGTGCCAGCAGTGGGGAGGCAGGGGGAAACTATGGCTACACCTTC
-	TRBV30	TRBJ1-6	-	CAWRQGTERTSPLHF	TGTGCCTGGAGACAGGGTACAGAACGGACTTCACCCCTCCACTTT
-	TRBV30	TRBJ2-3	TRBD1	CAWSTGQGSADTQYF	TGTGCCTGGAGCACCGGACAGGGCAGCGCAGATACGCAGTATTTT
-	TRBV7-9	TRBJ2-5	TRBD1	CASSSLGQTQETQYF	TGTGCCAGCAGCTCACTGGGACAGACCCAAGAGACCCAGTACTTC
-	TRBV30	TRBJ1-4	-	CAWSVEGEKLFF	TGTGCCTGGAGTGTAGAGGGCGAAAAACTGTTTTTT
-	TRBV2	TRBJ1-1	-	CASSGSDSTEAFF	TGTGCCAGCAGTGGGTCTGACAGCACTGAAGCTTTCTTT
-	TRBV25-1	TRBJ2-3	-	CASSATTRPDTQYF	TGTGCCAGCAGTGCCACCACCCGGCCAGATACGCAGTATTTT
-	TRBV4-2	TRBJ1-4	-	CASSPKVDGEKLFF	TGTGCCAGCAGCCCCAAGGTCGACGGTGAAAAACTGTTTTTT
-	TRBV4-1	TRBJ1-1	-	CASSPTVLDKPNTEAFF	TGCGCCAGCAGCCCGACGGTCCTCGACAAACCGAACACTGAAGCTTTCTTT
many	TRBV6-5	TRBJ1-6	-	CASGRGSPLHF	TGTGCCAGCGGTAGGGGTTCACCCCTCCACTTT
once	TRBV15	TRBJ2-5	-	CATSRDQGRETQYF	TGTGCCACCAGCAGAGATCAGGGAAGAGAGACCCAGTACTTC
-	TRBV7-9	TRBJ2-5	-	CASSSPPGGETQYF	TGTGCCAGCAGCTCCCCCCCCGGTGGGGAGACCCAGTACTTC
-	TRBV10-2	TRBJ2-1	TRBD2	CASSGLAGGNEQFF	TGCGCCAGCAGTGGGCTAGCGGGGGGTAATGAGCAGTTCTTC
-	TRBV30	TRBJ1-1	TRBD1	CAWATGGNTEAFF	TGTGCCTGGGCTACAGGGGGCAACACTGAAGCTTTCTTT
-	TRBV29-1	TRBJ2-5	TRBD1	CSVEGLAILPGQGWETQYF	TGCAGCGTTGAAGGCCTCGCAATACTGCCGGGACAGGGGTGGGAGACCCAGTACTTC
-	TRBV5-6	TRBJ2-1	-	CASSLYRASYNEQFF	TGTGCCAGCAGCTTGTATAGGGCTTCCTACAATGAGCAGTTCTTC